These 13 T cell receptor beta chains originate from one sample sequenced in a study of identical twins. TCRdb itself ran the 5' RACE reads through MiXCR, one entry per CDR3 protein. The sample has around 500,000 distinct CDR3 sequences; more than 13% are singletons. The sample was also linked to a second study, of yellow fever vaccine responses in identical twins.

The specimen sequenced was CD4+ T cells sorted from blood. The receptors stem from a woman aged 18-29 years in good health.

The V gene is TRBV28, the J gene TRBJ2-3; TRBD1 might be the D (5 bases). The V gene's germline CDR1 is MDHEN and CDR2 SYDVKM. V was shortened by 3 bases and J by 2 bases, with 12 bases between the two germline ends. CDR3 length equals 15 residues. The CDR3 coding sequence is TGTGCCAGCAGTTTGGAAGGGGCTCCCACAGATACGCAGTATTTT. This gives the protein CASSLEGAPTDTQYF.

This clonotype was picked up a small number of times. This chain links TRBV27 with TRBJ2-2, with TRBD2 matching 13 bases. There are 15 residues in the CDR3. The trim removed 6 bases at V and 4 bases at J, leaving 2 bases unmatched. Per germline, CDR1 MNHEY and CDR2 SMNVEV (reference sequence). The CDR3 loop reads CASRGLAGVTGELFF. The CDR3 nucleotides are TGTGCCAGCAGAGGACTAGCGGGGGTCACCGGGGAGCTGTTTTTT.

The rearrangement uses TRBV9 and TRBJ2-2; D remains unclear. CDR3 size: 18 residues. In germline, CDR1 is SGDLS, CDR2 YYNGEE. Trimming cost V 0 bases and J 2 bases, with 17 bases left between them. This CDR3 reads CASSVELMQVLNTGELFF. The CDR3 coding sequence is TGTGCCAGCAGCGTAGAACTTATGCAGGTATTAAACACCGGGGAGCTGTTTTTT. Looking up the rest from reference TRBV9 and TRBJ2-2 gives the full variable domain: DSGVTQTPKHLITATGQRVTLRCSPRSGDLSVYWYQQSLDQGLQFLIQYYNGEERAKGNILERFSAQQFPDLHSELNLSSLELGDSALYFCASSVELMQVLNTGELFFGEGSRLTVL.

This clonotype showed up many times. The CDR3 sequence: CATSRDDSGRSDDEQFF. The DNA of the CDR3 is TGTGCCACCAGCAGGGATGATAGCGGGAGGTCAGACGATGAGCAGTTCTTC. The chain employs TRBV15 and TRBJ2-1; TRBD2 aligns across 10 bases. This CDR3 is built from 17 residues. The germline gives CDR1 LNHNV, CDR2 YYDKDF (reference sequence). Trimming cost V 3 bases and J 8 bases; bases outside gene matches: 13. The full variable domain, its missing parts supplied by reference TRBV15 and TRBJ2-1, is DAMVIQNPRYQVTQFGKPVTLSCSQTLNHNVMYWYQQKSSQAPKLLFHYYDKDFNNEADTPDNFQSRRPNTSFCFLDIRSPGLGDTAMYLCATSRDDSGRSDDEQFFGPGTRLTVL.

This clonotype has just a few counts. This chain connects TRBV28 to TRBJ2-2, with D tentatively TRBD1 (5 bases). Germline CDR1 MDHEN, CDR2 SYDVKM. The CDR3 contains 13 residues. V was cut by 6 bases and J by 7 bases, with 12 bases left in between. The CDR3 DNA sequence: TGTGCCAGCAGCCCCAGGGCGGTCGGGGAGCTGTTTTTT. It encodes CASSPRAVGELFF.

This clonotype came up a few times. The chain uses TRBV29-1 and TRBJ1-1; D not certain. CDR1 and CDR2 from the germline V gene are SQVTM and ANQGSEA. The CDR3 length is 12 residues. The V and J ends lost 4 bases and 1 base respectively, with 7 bases between them. In nucleotides, the CDR3 is TGCAGCGTTGTCGAGACGAACACTGAAGCTTTCTTT. It encodes CSVVETNTEAFF.

The chain employs TRBV20-1 and TRBJ2-3, with D possibly being TRBD2 (5 bases). Germline lookup yields CDR1 DFQATT and CDR2 SNEGSKA (reference sequence). V lost 2 bases and J 2 bases, leaving 11 bases between the germline ends. This CDR3 comprises 14 residues. The CDR3 DNA follows: TGCAGTGCTAGACTCGGGGTCCCCACAGATACGCAGTATTTT. It is translated as CSARLGVPTDTQYF.

The rearrangement links TRBV6-2 or TRBV6-3 to TRBJ2-7; tentatively, D is TRBD1 or TRBD2 (5 bases each). CDR3 length: 13 residues. Germline values: CDR1 MNHEY, CDR2 SVGEGT. Trimming took off 7 bases at V and 2 bases at J, with 12 bases between the two ends. The CDR3 loop reads CASTSGTPYEQYF. The CDR3 nucleotides are TGTGCCAGCACCTCCGGGACCCCCTACGAGCAGTACTTC.

V is TRBV12-3 or TRBV12-4 and J is TRBJ2-7; possibly TRBD2 for D (6 bases). The CDR3 contains 14 residues. The V and J ends lost 4 bases and 1 base respectively, with 11 bases between them. The CDR3 sequence is CASSYPGRSYEQYF. The DNA for the CDR3 is TGTGCCAGCAGTTACCCAGGGAGGTCCTACGAGCAGTACTTC.

This clonotype was picked up a small number of times. CDR3 bases: TGTGCCAGCAGCTCCAGCGGGAGTACTTGGACCGGGGAGCTGTTTTTT. As protein: CASSSSGSTWTGELFF. The chain employs TRBV5-4 and TRBJ2-2, with TRBD2 matching 8 bases. CDR1 SGHNT and CDR2 YYREEE come from the germline V gene (reference sequence). J lost 5 bases, V lost 3 bases, and 9 bases had no gene match. This CDR3 has 16 residues.

The chain couples TRBV5-1 to TRBJ2-2, with 8 bases aligning to TRBD1. V lost 4 bases to trimming and J lost 2 bases; unmatched junction nucleotides: 4. This CDR3 comprises 15 residues. CDR1 is SGHRS, CDR2 YFSETQ, per germline. The CDR3 spells CASSMDRANTGELFF. CDR3 sequence (DNA): TGCGCCAGCAGCATGGACAGGGCAAACACCGGGGAGCTGTTTTTT.

A single count supports this clonotype. The chain recombines TRBV2 with TRBJ2-5; 12 bases are a match to TRBD2. Germline assignment: CDR1 SNHLY and CDR2 FYNNEI. The CDR3 runs 16 residues. V trimming: 5 bases; J trimming: 9 bases; junction bases outside the gene matches: 13. The chain's CDR3 is CASSKRLAGDQRAQYF. The CDR3 bases are TGTGCCAGCAGTAAGCGACTAGCGGGGGACCAGCGGGCCCAGTACTTC.

This clonotype showed up just a few times. This chain uses TRBV20-1 with TRBJ2-7, with 9 bases matching TRBD2. Germline CDR1 reads DFQATT; CDR2 reads SNEGSKA (reference sequence). The CDR3 consists of 14 residues. The V gene end was trimmed by 2 bases and the J gene end by 3 bases; junction bases not matched to a gene: 5. The CDR3 region has the DNA TGCAGTGCTAGACTTCCTAGCGGGAACTACGAGCAGTACTTC. Its translation: CSARLPSGNYEQYF.